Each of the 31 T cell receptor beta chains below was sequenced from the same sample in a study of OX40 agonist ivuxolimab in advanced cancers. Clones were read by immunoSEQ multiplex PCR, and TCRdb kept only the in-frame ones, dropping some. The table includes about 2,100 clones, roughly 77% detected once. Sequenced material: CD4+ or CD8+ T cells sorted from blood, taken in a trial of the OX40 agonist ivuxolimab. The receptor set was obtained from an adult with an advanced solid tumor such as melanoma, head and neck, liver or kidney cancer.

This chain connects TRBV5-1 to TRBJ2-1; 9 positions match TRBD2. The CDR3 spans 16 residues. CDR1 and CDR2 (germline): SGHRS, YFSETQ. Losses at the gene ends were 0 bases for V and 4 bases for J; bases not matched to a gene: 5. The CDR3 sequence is CASSLVGGRGYNEQFF. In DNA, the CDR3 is TGCGCCAGCAGCTTGGTGGGCGGGAGGGGATACAATGAGCAGTTCTTC.

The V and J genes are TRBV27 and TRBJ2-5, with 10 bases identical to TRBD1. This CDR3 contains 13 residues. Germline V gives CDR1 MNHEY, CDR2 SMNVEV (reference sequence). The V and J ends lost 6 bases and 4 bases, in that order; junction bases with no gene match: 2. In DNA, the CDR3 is TGTGCCAGCAGCGGGACAGGGGTAGAGACCCAGTACTTC. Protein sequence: CASSGTGVETQYF.

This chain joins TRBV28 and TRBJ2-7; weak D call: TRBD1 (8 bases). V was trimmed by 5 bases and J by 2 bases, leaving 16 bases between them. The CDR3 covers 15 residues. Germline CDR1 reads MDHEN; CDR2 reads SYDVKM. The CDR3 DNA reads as TGTGCCAGCAGTCCCTACAGGGGGGGAGCCTACGAGCAGTACTTC. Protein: CASSPYRGGAYEQYF.

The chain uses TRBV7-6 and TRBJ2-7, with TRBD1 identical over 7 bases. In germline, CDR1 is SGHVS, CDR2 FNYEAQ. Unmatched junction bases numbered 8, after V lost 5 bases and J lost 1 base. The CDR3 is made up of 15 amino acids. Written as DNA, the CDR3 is TGTGCCAGCAGCCCCCATGAGGGGGCATCCTACGAGCAGTACTTC. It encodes CASSPHEGASYEQYF.

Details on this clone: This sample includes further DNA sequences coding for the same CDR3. The chain's CDR3 is CASSQDLGRDRGPGTGELFF. The CDR3 nucleotides read TGTGCCAGCAGCCAAGATCTTGGGCGGGACAGGGGGCCGGGGACCGGGGAGCTGTTTTTT. This rearrangement joins TRBV4-2 to TRBJ2-2; the match to TRBD1 covers 12 bases. There are 20 residues in the CDR3. In germline, CDR1 is LGHNA, CDR2 YNFKEQ. Trimming removed 0 bases from V and 5 bases from J; junction bases left unmatched: 13.

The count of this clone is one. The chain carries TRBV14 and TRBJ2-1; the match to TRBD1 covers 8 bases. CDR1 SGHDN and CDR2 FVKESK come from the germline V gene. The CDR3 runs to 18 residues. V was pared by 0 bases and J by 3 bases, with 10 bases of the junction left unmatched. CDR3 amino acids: CASSQDSQTGVLYNEQFF. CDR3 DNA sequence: TGTGCCAGCAGCCAAGATTCCCAGACAGGGGTACTCTACAATGAGCAGTTCTTC.

The CDR3 loop reads CASSLGQLEEQYF. The CDR3 DNA reads TGCGCCAGCAGCTTAGGCCAGCTCGAGGAGCAGTACTTC. The J gene is TRBJ2-7, the V gene TRBV5-1; D gene ambiguous. This CDR3 region has 13 residues. The V and J ends lost 2 bases and 7 bases respectively, with 13 bases between them. CDR1 is SGHRS, CDR2 YFSETQ, per germline.

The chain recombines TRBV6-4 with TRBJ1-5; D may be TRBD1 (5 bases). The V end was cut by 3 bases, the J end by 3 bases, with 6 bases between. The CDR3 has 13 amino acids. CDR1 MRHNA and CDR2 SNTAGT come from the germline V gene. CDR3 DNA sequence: TGTGCCAGCAGTGAGGACAACAATCAGCCCCAGCATTTT. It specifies CASSEDNNQPQHF.

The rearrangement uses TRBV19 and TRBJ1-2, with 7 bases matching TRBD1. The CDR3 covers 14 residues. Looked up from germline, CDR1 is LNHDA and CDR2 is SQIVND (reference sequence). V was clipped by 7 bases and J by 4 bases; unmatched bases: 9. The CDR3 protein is CASNHRGRVYGYTF. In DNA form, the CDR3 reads TGTGCCAGTAACCATAGGGGGCGCGTCTATGGCTACACCTTC.

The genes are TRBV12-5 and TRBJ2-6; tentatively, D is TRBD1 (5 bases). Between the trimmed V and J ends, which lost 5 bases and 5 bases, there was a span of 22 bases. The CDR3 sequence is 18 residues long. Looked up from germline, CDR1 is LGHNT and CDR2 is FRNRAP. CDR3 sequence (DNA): TGTGCTAGTGGTCAGGAACGTGCAGGACAAAGTCGGGCCAACGTCCTGACTTTC. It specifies CASGQERAGQSRANVLTF.

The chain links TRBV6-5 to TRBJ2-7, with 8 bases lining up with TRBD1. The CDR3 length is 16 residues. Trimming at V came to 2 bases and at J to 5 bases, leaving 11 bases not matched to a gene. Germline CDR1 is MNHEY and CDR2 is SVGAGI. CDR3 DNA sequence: TGTGCCAGCAGTTACCCGGAGGACAGGGAGGTTAACGAGCAGTACTTC. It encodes CASSYPEDREVNEQYF.

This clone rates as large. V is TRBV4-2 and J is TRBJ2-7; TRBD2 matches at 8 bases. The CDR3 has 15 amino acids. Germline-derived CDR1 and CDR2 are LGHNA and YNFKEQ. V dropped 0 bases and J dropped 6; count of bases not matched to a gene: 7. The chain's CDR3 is CASSQDLRGGAEQYF. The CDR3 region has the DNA TGTGCCAGCAGCCAAGATCTCCGGGGGGGTGCCGAGCAGTACTTC.

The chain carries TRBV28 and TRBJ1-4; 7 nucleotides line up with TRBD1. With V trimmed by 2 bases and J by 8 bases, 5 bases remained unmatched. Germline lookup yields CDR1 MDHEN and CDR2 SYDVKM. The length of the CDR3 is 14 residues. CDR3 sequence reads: CASSLEQGEEKLFF. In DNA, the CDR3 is TGTGCCAGCAGTTTAGAGCAGGGGGAGGAAAAACTGTTTTTT. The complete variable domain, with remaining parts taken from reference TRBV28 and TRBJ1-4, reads DVKVTQSSRYLVKRTGEKVFLECVQDMDHENMFWYRQDPGLGLRLIYFSYDVKMKEKGDIPEGYSVSREKKERFSLILESASTNQTSMYLCASSLEQGEEKLFFGSGTQLSVL.

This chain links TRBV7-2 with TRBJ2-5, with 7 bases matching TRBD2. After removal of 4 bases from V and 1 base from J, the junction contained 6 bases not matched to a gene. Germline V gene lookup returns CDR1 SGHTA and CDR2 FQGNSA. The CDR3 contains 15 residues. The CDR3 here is CASSSPSGTQETQYF. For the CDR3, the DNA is TGTGCCAGCAGCTCCCCTAGCGGCACCCAAGAGACCCAGTACTTC.

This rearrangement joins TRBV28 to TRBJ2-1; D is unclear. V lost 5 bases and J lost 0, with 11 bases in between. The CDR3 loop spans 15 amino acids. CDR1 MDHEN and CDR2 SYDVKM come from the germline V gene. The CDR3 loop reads CASSITRSSYNEQFF. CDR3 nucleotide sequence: TGTGCCAGCAGTATTACACGGAGCTCCTACAATGAGCAGTTCTTC.

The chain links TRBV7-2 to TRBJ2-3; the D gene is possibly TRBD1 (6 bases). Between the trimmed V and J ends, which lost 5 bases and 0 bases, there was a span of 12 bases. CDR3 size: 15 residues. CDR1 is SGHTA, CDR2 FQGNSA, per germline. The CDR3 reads CASSTDRTSTDTQYF. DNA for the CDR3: TGTGCCAGCAGCACCGACAGGACTAGCACAGATACGCAGTATTTT.

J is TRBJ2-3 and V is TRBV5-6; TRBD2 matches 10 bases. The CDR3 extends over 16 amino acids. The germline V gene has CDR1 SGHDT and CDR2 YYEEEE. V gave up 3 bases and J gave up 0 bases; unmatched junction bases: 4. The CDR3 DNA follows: TGTGCCAGCAGCTCGAGCGGGAGGGGAAGCACAGATACGCAGTATTTT. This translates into CASSSSGRGSTDTQYF. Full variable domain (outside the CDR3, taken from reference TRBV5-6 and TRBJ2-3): DAGVTQSPTHLIKTRGQQVTLRCSPKSGHDTVSWYQQALGQGPQFIFQYYEEEERQRGNFPDRFSGHQFPNYSSELNVNALLLGDSALYLCASSSSGRGSTDTQYFGPGTRLTVL.

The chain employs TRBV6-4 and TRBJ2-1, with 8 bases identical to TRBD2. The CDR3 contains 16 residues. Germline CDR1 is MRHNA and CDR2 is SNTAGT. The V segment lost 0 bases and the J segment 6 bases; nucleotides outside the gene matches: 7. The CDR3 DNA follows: TGTGCCAGCAGTGACTCCACGGGAGGGCCCGTCAATGAGCAGTTCTTC. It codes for CASSDSTGGPVNEQFF.

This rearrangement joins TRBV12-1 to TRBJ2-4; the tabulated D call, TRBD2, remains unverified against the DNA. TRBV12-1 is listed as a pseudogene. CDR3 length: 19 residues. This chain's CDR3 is CASRATLVAGIGTKNIQYF. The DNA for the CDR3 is TGTGCCAGCAGAGCAACCCTCGTAGCGGGAATTGGAACCAAAAACATTCAGTACTTC.

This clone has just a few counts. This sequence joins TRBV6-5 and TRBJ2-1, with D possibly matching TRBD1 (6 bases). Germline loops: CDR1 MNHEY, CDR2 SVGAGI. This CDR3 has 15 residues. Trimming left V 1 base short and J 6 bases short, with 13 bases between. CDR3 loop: CASSYYPGRGNEQFF. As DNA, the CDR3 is TGTGCCAGCAGTTACTATCCCGGCAGGGGCAATGAGCAGTTCTTC.

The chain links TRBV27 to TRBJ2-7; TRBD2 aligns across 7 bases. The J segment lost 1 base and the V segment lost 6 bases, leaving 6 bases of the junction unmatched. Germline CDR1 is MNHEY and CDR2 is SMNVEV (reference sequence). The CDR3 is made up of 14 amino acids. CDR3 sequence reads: CASSLGAGSYEQYF. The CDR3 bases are TGTGCCAGCAGCCTAGGAGCGGGATCCTACGAGCAGTACTTC.

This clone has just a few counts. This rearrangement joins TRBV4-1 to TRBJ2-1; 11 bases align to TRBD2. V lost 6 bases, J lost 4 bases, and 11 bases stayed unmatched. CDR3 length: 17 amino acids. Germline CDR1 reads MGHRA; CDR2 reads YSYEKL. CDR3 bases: TGCGCCAGCAGTCTGGTAGGAGGGACTAGCGGATACAATGAGCAGTTCTTC. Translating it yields CASSLVGGTSGYNEQFF.

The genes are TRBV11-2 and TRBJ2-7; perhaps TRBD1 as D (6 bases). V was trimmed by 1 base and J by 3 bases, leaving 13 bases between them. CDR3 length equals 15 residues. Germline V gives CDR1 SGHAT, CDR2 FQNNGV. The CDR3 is CASSLGAGALYEQYF. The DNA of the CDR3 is TGTGCCAGCAGCTTAGGAGCAGGGGCCCTCTACGAGCAGTACTTC.

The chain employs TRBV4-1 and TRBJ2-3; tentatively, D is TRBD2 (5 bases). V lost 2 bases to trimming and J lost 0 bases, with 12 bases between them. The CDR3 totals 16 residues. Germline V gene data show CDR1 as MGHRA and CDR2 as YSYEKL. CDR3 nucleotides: TGCGCCAGCAGCCAATCCGCGGGTTTTAGCACAGATACGCAGTATTTT. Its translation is CASSQSAGFSTDTQYF.

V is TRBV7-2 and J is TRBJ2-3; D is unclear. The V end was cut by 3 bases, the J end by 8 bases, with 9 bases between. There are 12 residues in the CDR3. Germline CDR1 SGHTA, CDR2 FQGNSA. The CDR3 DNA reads TGTGCCAGCAGCTTGGCCCGGTTTACGCAGTATTTT. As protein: CASSLARFTQYF.

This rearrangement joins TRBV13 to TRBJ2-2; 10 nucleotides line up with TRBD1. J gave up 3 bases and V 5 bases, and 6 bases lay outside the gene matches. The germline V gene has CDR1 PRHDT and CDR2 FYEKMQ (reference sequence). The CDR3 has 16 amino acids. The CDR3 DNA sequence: TGTGCCAGCAGCCCGGACAGGGGGTCGTACACCGGGGAGCTGTTTTTT. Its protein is CASSPDRGSYTGELFF. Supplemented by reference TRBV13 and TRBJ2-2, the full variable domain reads AAGVIQSPRHLIKEKRETATLKCYPIPRHDTVYWYQQGPGQDPQFLISFYEKMQSDKGSIPDRFSAQQFSDYHSELNMSSLELGDSALYFCASSPDRGSYTGELFFGEGSRLTVL.

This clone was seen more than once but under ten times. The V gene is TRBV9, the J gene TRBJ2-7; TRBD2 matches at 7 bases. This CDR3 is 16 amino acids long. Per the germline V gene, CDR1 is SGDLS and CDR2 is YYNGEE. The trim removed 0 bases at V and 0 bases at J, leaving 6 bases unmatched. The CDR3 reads CASSVGSGVGSYEQYF. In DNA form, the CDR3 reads TGTGCCAGCAGCGTAGGCAGCGGGGTAGGCTCCTACGAGCAGTACTTC.

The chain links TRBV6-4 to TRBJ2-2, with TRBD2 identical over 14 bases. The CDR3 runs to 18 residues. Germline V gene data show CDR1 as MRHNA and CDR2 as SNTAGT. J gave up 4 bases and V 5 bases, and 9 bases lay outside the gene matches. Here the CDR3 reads CASSPGTSGRSGTGELFF. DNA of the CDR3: TGTGCCAGCAGTCCAGGGACTAGCGGGAGATCAGGCACCGGGGAGCTGTTTTTT.

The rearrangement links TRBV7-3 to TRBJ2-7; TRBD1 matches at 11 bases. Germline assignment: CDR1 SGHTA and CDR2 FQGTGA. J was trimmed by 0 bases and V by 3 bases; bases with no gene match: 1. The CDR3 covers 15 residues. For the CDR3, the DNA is TGTGCCAGCAGCTTCGGGACAGGGGGCTCCTACGAGCAGTACTTC. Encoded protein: CASSFGTGGSYEQYF.

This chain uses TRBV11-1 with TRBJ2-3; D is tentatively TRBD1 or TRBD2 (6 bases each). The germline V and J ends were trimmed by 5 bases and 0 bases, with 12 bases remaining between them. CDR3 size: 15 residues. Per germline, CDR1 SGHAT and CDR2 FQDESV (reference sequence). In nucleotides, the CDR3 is TGTGCCAGCAGCCAGTGGGGGGCGAGCACAGATACGCAGTATTTT. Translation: CASSQWGASTDTQYF. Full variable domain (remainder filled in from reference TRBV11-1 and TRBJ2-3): EAEVAQSPRYKITEKSQAVAFWCDPISGHATLYWYRQILGQGPELLVQFQDESVVDDSQLPKDRFSAERLKGVDSTLKIQPAELGDSAMYLCASSQWGASTDTQYFGPGTRLTVL.

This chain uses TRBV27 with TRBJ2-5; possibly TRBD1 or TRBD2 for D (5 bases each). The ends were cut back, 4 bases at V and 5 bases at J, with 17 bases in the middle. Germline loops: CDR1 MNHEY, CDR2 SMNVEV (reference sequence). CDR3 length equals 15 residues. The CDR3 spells CASSYRDAAGETQYF. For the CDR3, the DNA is TGTGCCAGCAGTTACCGGGACGCCGCCGGGGAGACCCAGTACTTC.